This entry features one T cell receptor beta chain sequence. Authors' methods: Amplification from reference gene primers served as the basis for estimated nucleated cell counts. Method: immunoSEQ multiplex PCR; TCRdb's copy keeps in-frame clones and lacks some. The V and J calls and clone size come from that table; D and trimming were worked out from the DNA. This sample has 300,000 or so clones; around 88% occur once, and the top ten carry roughly 6.9%. This entry belongs to a study of blood T cell repertoires in COVID-19. Across the whole study: Acute and convalescent COVID-19 samples came from the United States, Italy and Spain. In each case, the material was cDNA or gDNA derived from T cells, B-cell-depleted T cells, or PBMCs.

This CDR3 has 14 amino acids. Germline V gene sequence: CDR1 PRHDT, CDR2 FYEKMQ (reference sequence). Trimming took 0 bases from V and 1 from J, leaving 6 bases between them. The receptor was isolated from a young woman who had recovered from COVID-19. This sequence joins TRBV13 and TRBJ2-5; D is uncertain. Material: peripheral blood. CDR3 bases: TGTGCCAGCAGCTTAGGAAACAGCCAAGAGACCCAGTACTTC. It yields the protein CASSLGNSQETQYF.